One and the same sample provided the 26 T cell receptor beta chains below, sequenced in a study of regulatory T cells in long-lasting Graves disease. Time point defined: persistent/refractory GD, antithyroid drugs over 5 years with positive TRAb. Extracted RNA from PBMCs served as the source of the TCR library. Assembly of TCR beta libraries relied on iRepertoire HTBI primers together with Arm-PCR of CDR3 regions. TCRdb reanalysed the multiplex PCR reads using MiXCR and keeps one entry per CDR3 protein. This table holds some 450,000 distinct CDR3 sequences, about 25% found once. The sequencing used peripheral blood mononuclear cells (PBMCs), collected when the disease was refractory, from a patient treated with antithyroid drugs. These receptors were taken from a female donor with Graves disease.

This clonotype was counted ten times or more. The CDR3 loop reads CASSAGGVGEQYF. DNA of the CDR3: TGTGCCAGCAGTGCAGGGGGGGTAGGCGAGCAGTACTTC. The chain has TRBV6-1 and TRBJ2-7; the D call may be TRBD1 or TRBD2 (7 bases each). There are 13 residues in the CDR3. Trimming shortened V by 4 bases and J by 6 bases, and 13 bases separated the two germline ends. CDR1 is MNHNS, CDR2 SASEGT, per germline.

The chain carries TRBV7-9 and TRBJ1-1, with D perhaps TRBD1 (5 bases). Trimming stripped 5 bases from V and 0 bases from J, with 13 bases between. CDR1 and CDR2 from the germline V gene are SEHNR and FQNEAQ (reference sequence). This CDR3 contains 15 residues. CDR3 in DNA: TGTGCCAGCAGCGACTCGAGGGACCTGAACACTGAAGCTTTCTTT. Residues: CASSDSRDLNTEAFF.

The rearrangement joins TRBV2 to TRBJ2-7; 7 bases align to TRBD2. V trimming: 4 bases; J trimming: 2 bases; junction bases outside the gene matches: 8. Germline V gene data show CDR1 as SNHLY and CDR2 as FYNNEI. This CDR3 is built from 15 residues. The CDR3 DNA reads as TGTGCCAGCAGTGCGACTGCGGGAGTCCCCTACGAGCAGTACTTC. Its protein product is CASSATAGVPYEQYF.

V usage is TRBV19 and J usage is TRBJ2-5, with a tentative D call TRBD2 (5 bases). This CDR3 is 14 amino acids long. CDR1 is LNHDA, CDR2 SQIVND, per germline (reference sequence). Trimming stripped 3 bases from V and 5 bases from J, with 13 bases between. As DNA, the CDR3 is TGTGCCAGTAGTATGTCAGCGGATCGGGAGACCCAGTACTTC. This sequence encodes CASSMSADRETQYF.

Ten or more counts support this clonotype. J is TRBJ2-7 and V is TRBV7-2; 11 bases are a match to TRBD2. With 3 bases clipped from V and 3 bases from J, the junction kept 4 bases outside the gene matches. This CDR3 spans 15 amino acids. Germline V gene lookup returns CDR1 SGHTA and CDR2 FQGNSA. The CDR3 region has the DNA TGTGCCAGCAGCTTTGATAGCGGGAGGGGCTACGAGCAGTACTTC. It yields the protein CASSFDSGRGYEQYF.

This sequence joins TRBV7-8 and TRBJ2-1; a weak D match, TRBD2 (7 bases). The CDR3 totals 18 residues. V lost 0 bases, J lost 8 bases, and 23 bases lay in between. Germline CDR1 reads SGHVS; CDR2 reads FQNEAQ. CDR3: CASSLAQGRLAPGDEQFF. CDR3 sequence (DNA): TGTGCCAGCAGCTTAGCGCAGGGGAGACTAGCTCCTGGAGATGAGCAGTTCTTC.

This chain links TRBV20-1 with TRBJ2-7; possibly TRBD2 for D (5 bases). V gave up 3 bases and J gave up 5 bases, with 14 bases separating them. The CDR3 loop spans 13 amino acids. Germline V gene sequence: CDR1 DFQATT, CDR2 SNEGSKA (reference sequence). DNA for the CDR3: TGCAGTGCTAGGTACGGGAACATTAACGAGCAGTACTTC. This sequence encodes CSARYGNINEQYF.

This clonotype was counted at least ten times. The chain has TRBV18 and TRBJ2-5, with D unresolved. Germline V gene sequence: CDR1 KGHSH, CDR2 LQKENI. V was pared by 3 bases and J by 1 base, with 9 bases between. The CDR3 extends over 14 amino acids. For the CDR3, the DNA is TGTGCCAGCTCACCTTCAGGAGCCCAAGAGACCCAGTACTTC. Protein: CASSPSGAQETQYF.

The table lists this clonotype with a few counts. V and J are TRBV28 and TRBJ2-4, with 8 bases identical to TRBD1. Per germline, CDR1 MDHEN and CDR2 SYDVKM. The CDR3 has 15 residues. J lost 4 bases, V lost 8 bases, and 10 bases had no gene match. The CDR3 spells CASGSPDRVKNIQYF. CDR3 nucleotides: TGTGCCAGCGGATCCCCGGACAGGGTTAAAAACATTCAGTACTTC.

This clonotype was observed a few times. V is TRBV5-1 and J is TRBJ1-2, with D uncertain. The CDR3 spans 13 residues. Germline CDR1 and CDR2: SGHRS and YFSETQ. The V and J ends lost 0 bases and 4 bases respectively, with 7 bases between them. The CDR3 spells CASSLADTYGYTF. CDR3 coding DNA: TGCGCCAGCAGCTTGGCAGATACCTATGGCTACACCTTC.

This chain joins TRBV28 and TRBJ2-5; 11 nucleotides line up with TRBD2. The CDR3 extends over 15 amino acids. The V gene end was trimmed by 6 bases and the J gene end by 0 bases; junction bases not matched to a gene: 3. Germline loops: CDR1 MDHEN, CDR2 SYDVKM. CDR3 sequence: CASRLAGGYQETQYF. In DNA form, the CDR3 reads TGTGCCAGCAGATTAGCGGGAGGGTACCAAGAGACCCAGTACTTC.

This clonotype was recorded a few times. The rearrangement joins TRBV2 to TRBJ2-3; tentatively, D is TRBD2 (6 bases). Between the trimmed V and J ends, which lost 7 bases and 0 bases, there was a span of 11 bases. CDR1 and CDR2 from the germline V gene are SNHLY and FYNNEI. The CDR3 runs 14 residues. The DNA of the CDR3 is TGTGCCAGCATTAGACTAGGGAGCACAGATACGCAGTATTTT. This gives the protein CASIRLGSTDTQYF.

This clonotype appeared a few times. This chain uses TRBV5-6 with TRBJ1-1, with 7 bases identical to TRBD1. The CDR3 has 15 residues. Germline V gives CDR1 SGHDT, CDR2 YYEEEE. Germline trimming cut 1 base from V and 0 bases from J; bases unmatched to any gene: 3. CDR3 region: CASSLKDRMNTEAFF. Written as DNA, the CDR3 is TGTGCCAGCAGCTTGAAGGACAGGATGAACACTGAAGCTTTCTTT. Drawing the rest from reference TRBV5-6 and TRBJ1-1, the complete variable domain is DAGVTQSPTHLIKTRGQQVTLRCSPKSGHDTVSWYQQALGQGPQFIFQYYEEEERQRGNFPDRFSGHQFPNYSSELNVNALLLGDSALYLCASSLKDRMNTEAFFGQGTRLTVV.

Ten or more counts support this clonotype. The chain carries TRBV7-2 and TRBJ2-7; the match to TRBD2 covers 10 bases. This CDR3 spans 21 amino acids. V was clipped by 4 bases and J by 0 bases; unmatched bases: 21. Germline CDR1 reads SGHTA; CDR2 reads FQGNSA. CDR3 nucleotide sequence: TGTGCCAGCAGCTCTGGAAGGGGAGCGGGAGGGAAAATCGGTGGCTCCTACGAGCAGTACTTC. This sequence encodes CASSSGRGAGGKIGGSYEQYF.

This clonotype was counted many times. The chain employs TRBV2 and TRBJ1-2; a weak D match, TRBD1 (6 bases). The CDR3 runs 15 residues. V lost 6 bases and J lost 8, with 22 bases in between. Looked up from germline, CDR1 is SNHLY and CDR2 is FYNNEI. Here the CDR3 DNA reads TGTGCCAGCAGGACAGGTTCAGGGGAAAAAAGAGGCTACACCTTC. Translated: CASRTGSGEKRGYTF.

A few counts support this clonotype. The conserved phenylalanine or tryptophan normally closing the CDR3 is absent here, so this likely arose from a read error. The chain combines TRBV10-3 with TRBJ2-5, with no clear D. The germline V gene has CDR1 ENHRY and CDR2 SYGVKD. The CDR3 totals 12 residues. V lost 5 bases to trimming and J lost 5 bases, with 9 bases between them. CDR3 bases: TGTGCCATCAGTAACCCAAGGGAGACCCAGTACCTC. It specifies CAISNPRETQYL.

There are a few counts of this clonotype. J is TRBJ1-6 and V is TRBV28; TRBD1 aligns across 9 bases. This CDR3 is 15 amino acids long. The V gene's germline CDR1 is MDHEN and CDR2 SYDVKM. J was trimmed by 1 base and V by 11 bases; bases with no gene match: 6. CDR3 in amino acids: CASAGTGSYNSPLHF. CDR3 in DNA: TGTGCCTCCGCCGGGACAGGGTCCTATAATTCACCCCTCCACTTT.

This clonotype was observed a few times. The gene calls are TRBV29-1 and TRBJ1-2; D unclear. This CDR3 is built from 9 residues. Germline-derived CDR1 and CDR2 are SQVTM and ANQGSEA. Between the trimmed V and J ends, which lost 3 bases and 8 bases, there was a span of 4 bases. CDR3 nucleotide sequence: TGCAGCGTTGACTCAGGCTACACCTTC. This codes for CSVDSGYTF.

In its sample, this clonotype was seen many times. The chain couples TRBV2 to TRBJ1-2; a possible D gene is TRBD1 (6 bases). Germline V gives CDR1 SNHLY, CDR2 FYNNEI. Trimming shortened V by 2 bases and J by 7 bases, and 23 bases separated the two germline ends. There are 17 residues in the CDR3. The DNA of the CDR3 is TGTGCCAGCAGTGAACGATTGGAACAGGGAAACATGGGTGGCTACACCTTC. It translates to CASSERLEQGNMGGYTF.

Ten or more counts support this clonotype. The chain uses TRBV3-1 and TRBJ1-2; D uncertain. This CDR3 contains 14 residues. Germline assignment: CDR1 LGHDT and CDR2 YNNKEL (reference sequence). V lost 4 bases and J lost 2, with 11 bases in between. The CDR3: CASSLKDGNYGYTF. The CDR3 coding sequence is TGTGCCAGCAGCCTTAAGGACGGGAACTATGGCTACACCTTC. Full variable domain (missing parts from reference TRBV3-1 and TRBJ1-2): DTAVSQTPKYLVTQMGNDKSIKCEQNLGHDTMYWYKQDSKKFLKIMFSYNNKELIINETVPNRFSPKSPDKAHLNLHINSLELGDSAVYFCASSLKDGNYGYTFGSGTRLTVV.

This clonotype was recorded at least ten times. The V call is TRBV13, the J call TRBJ2-7, with TRBD1 as a possible D gene (5 bases). V was clipped by 8 bases and J by 3 bases, with 17 bases between them. The CDR3 consists of 14 residues. CDR1 and CDR2 (germline): PRHDT, FYEKMQ (reference sequence). CDR3: CASHRQGLIYEQYF. Here the CDR3 DNA reads TGTGCCAGCCATAGGCAGGGCCTCATCTACGAGCAGTACTTC.

The J gene is TRBJ1-5, the V gene TRBV24-1; 11 bases are a match to TRBD1. The germline V gene encodes CDR1 KGHDR and CDR2 SFDVKD. J lost 1 base, V lost 4 bases, and 5 bases had no gene match. This CDR3 is 17 amino acids long. The DNA of the CDR3 is TGTGCCACCAGTGACGGACAGGGGGCGCAGAGCAATCAGCCCCAGCATTTT. Protein: CATSDGQGAQSNQPQHF.

There are a few counts of this clonotype. As DNA, the CDR3 is TGTGCCATCAGTGAGGCCGGAACAGTGAGCAATCAGCCCCAGCATTTT. Amino acid sequence: CAISEAGTVSNQPQHF. The V gene is TRBV10-3, the J gene TRBJ1-5; D ambiguous. Germline CDR1 is ENHRY and CDR2 is SYGVKD. The V and J ends lost 2 bases and 1 base respectively, with 12 bases between them. The CDR3 covers 16 residues.

The chain joins TRBV20-1 to TRBJ2-7; 9 nucleotides line up with TRBD1. Trimming took 0 bases from V and 5 from J; bases not matched to a gene: 5. The CDR3 runs 14 residues. Germline V gene lookup returns CDR1 DFQATT and CDR2 SNEGSKA (reference sequence). CDR3 DNA sequence: TGCAGTGCTAGAGATTCCACAGGGGGCCACGAGCAGTACTTC. This sequence encodes CSARDSTGGHEQYF.

The table lists this clonotype with a few counts. The V gene is TRBV7-2, the J gene TRBJ2-7; D gene uncertain. The CDR3 consists of 17 residues. In germline, CDR1 is SGHTA, CDR2 FQGNSA. The germline V and J ends were trimmed by 1 base and 0 bases, with 16 bases remaining between them. Here the CDR3 DNA reads TGTGCCAGCAGCTTAGAGGTGGCGATAGTTAGCTCCTACGAGCAGTACTTC. Its translation: CASSLEVAIVSSYEQYF.

The chain couples TRBV28 to TRBJ2-7; D is unresolved. CDR1 is MDHEN, CDR2 SYDVKM, per germline. Trimming shortened V by 5 bases and J by 2 bases, and 31 bases separated the two germline ends. The CDR3 totals 20 residues. CDR3 in DNA: TGTGCCAGCAGTCACCTACTCTTCAGGTTTGGTGAGACCCCCCCCTACGAGCAGTACTTC. Translation: CASSHLLFRFGETPPYEQYF. The whole variable domain, filled in from reference TRBV28 and TRBJ2-7, reads DVKVTQSSRYLVKRTGEKVFLECVQDMDHENMFWYRQDPGLGLRLIYFSYDVKMKEKGDIPEGYSVSREKKERFSLILESASTNQTSMYLCASSHLLFRFGETPPYEQYFGPGTRLTVT.